These 21 T cell receptor beta chains came from one sample sequenced in a study of shared clonotypes between healthy human individuals. The data were produced by immunoSEQ multiplex PCR, yet TCRdb's version contains in-frame clones alone and is incomplete. The data show roughly 1 million clones, about 76% seen once. Sequenced input: memory CD4+ T cells sorted from blood. The subset is: CD45RA-negative fraction. Receptors originate from a young man in good health.

The V gene is TRBV6-6, the J gene TRBJ1-3; perhaps TRBD1 as D (5 bases). V was cut by 4 bases and J by 0 bases, with 10 bases left in between. Germline CDR1 reads MNHNY; CDR2 reads SVGAGI (reference sequence). The CDR3 length is 15 residues. The CDR3 DNA reads TGTGCCAGCAGTTGGACAAGGGTCTCTGGAAACACCATATATTTT. Amino acid sequence: CASSWTRVSGNTIYF.

This chain connects TRBV11-2 to TRBJ2-5, with 7 bases matching TRBD1. V was clipped by 5 bases and J by 4 bases; unmatched bases: 4. This CDR3 region has 13 residues. From germline, CDR1 is SGHAT and CDR2 FQNNGV. DNA of the CDR3: TGTGCCAGCAGCCAAGACAGGGTAGAGACCCAGTACTTC. It translates to CASSQDRVETQYF.

This chain uses TRBV27 with TRBJ2-5; TRBD2 matches 8 bases. The CDR3 covers 17 residues. V dropped 2 bases and J dropped 4; count of bases not matched to a gene: 12. Germline V gives CDR1 MNHEY, CDR2 SMNVEV (reference sequence). The CDR3 bases are TGTGCCAGCAGTTTAGATCTTGAGACTAGCGCACGAGAGACCCAGTACTTC. Its protein product is CASSLDLETSARETQYF.

This chain links TRBV28 with TRBJ1-4; D not resolved. The CDR3 has 13 residues. Trimming took 8 bases from V and 7 from J, leaving 14 bases between them. The V gene's germline CDR1 is MDHEN and CDR2 SYDVKM. The CDR3 spells CASPLWGAEKLFF. The CDR3 coding sequence is TGTGCCAGCCCCCTCTGGGGTGCTGAAAAACTGTTTTTT.

The chain is built from TRBV2 and TRBJ2-2; 11 bases fit TRBD1. Trimming at V came to 4 bases and at J to 4 bases, leaving 8 bases not matched to a gene. Germline V gene data show CDR1 as SNHLY and CDR2 as FYNNEI. The CDR3 spans 17 residues. The CDR3 DNA reads TGTGCCAGCAGTGGAGGACAGGGGGCGTTTGGCACCGGGGAGCTGTTTTTT. Encoded protein: CASSGGQGAFGTGELFF. Full variable domain (outside the CDR3, taken from reference TRBV2 and TRBJ2-2): EPEVTQTPSHQVTQMGQEVILRCVPISNHLYFYWYRQILGQKVEFLVSFYNNEISEKSEIFDDQFSVERPDGSNFTLKIRSTKLEDSAMYFCASSGGQGAFGTGELFFGEGSRLTVL.

The J gene is TRBJ2-7, the V gene TRBV9, with no clear D. Germline-derived CDR1 and CDR2 are SGDLS and YYNGEE. The CDR3 extends over 14 amino acids. Trimming left V 7 bases short and J 3 bases short, with 17 bases between. The CDR3 reads CASARRPGSYEQYF. The CDR3 nucleotides are TGTGCCAGCGCGCGGCGGCCGGGCAGCTACGAGCAGTACTTC.

The chain is built from TRBV5-1 and TRBJ2-3, with 7 positions matching TRBD1. The J segment lost 6 bases and the V segment lost 2 bases, leaving 9 bases of the junction unmatched. Germline V lookup: CDR1 SGHRS, CDR2 YFSETQ. The CDR3 sequence is 15 residues long. CDR3 DNA: TGCGCCAGCAGCTTAGGAAACAGGGGAAAGGATACGCAGTATTTT. Amino acid sequence: CASSLGNRGKDTQYF.

The rearrangement joins TRBV10-3 to TRBJ1-4; D uncertain. With 0 bases removed from V and 5 bases from J, the gap between germline ends came to 7 bases. CDR3 length: 14 residues. Germline V gene lookup returns CDR1 ENHRY and CDR2 SYGVKD. CDR3 bases: TGTGCCATCAGTGAGTCGTTGGGAAATGAAAAACTGTTTTTT. Its translation: CAISESLGNEKLFF.

The CDR3 here is CASSDSTGTQPQHF. The CDR3 nucleotides are TGTGCCAGCAGTGACTCGACAGGGACCCAGCCCCAGCATTTT. The V gene is TRBV6-4, the J gene TRBJ1-5, with 7 bases lining up with TRBD1. Germline V gene sequence: CDR1 MRHNA, CDR2 SNTAGT. The junction had 3 bases not matched to a gene; V was cut back by 0 bases and J by 7 bases. The CDR3 is 14 amino acids.

The chain has TRBV25-1 and TRBJ1-1; D gene uncertain. V lost 3 bases to trimming and J lost 6 bases, with 11 bases between them. The CDR3 is 13 amino acids. Looked up from germline, CDR1 is MGHDK and CDR2 is SYGVNS. The CDR3 DNA is TGTGCCAGCAGTGAGCCCTGGGTTTCTGAAGCTTTCTTT. Its protein is CASSEPWVSEAFF.

The J gene is TRBJ1-5, the V gene TRBV2; tentative D call: TRBD1 (6 bases). CDR3 length: 16 residues. Germline loops: CDR1 SNHLY, CDR2 FYNNEI. Trimming removed 3 bases at V and 6 bases at J, with 18 bases between. CDR3 sequence reads: CASSDSGAGFGQPQHF. CDR3 in DNA: TGTGCCAGCAGTGATTCGGGGGCAGGGTTCGGTCAGCCCCAGCATTTT.

This clone came up a few times. The V and J genes are TRBV6-6 and TRBJ1-2, with unresolved D. Looked up from germline, CDR1 is MNHNY and CDR2 is SVGAGI (reference sequence). The CDR3 runs 15 residues. Trimming removed 0 bases from V and 6 bases from J, with 14 bases in between. CDR3 amino acids: CASSYSTGEAHGYTF. The DNA for the CDR3 is TGTGCCAGCAGTTACTCGACCGGCGAGGCCCATGGCTACACCTTC.

The chain is built from TRBV6-4 and TRBJ2-2; 10 positions match TRBD1. From germline, CDR1 is MRHNA and CDR2 SNTAGT. The V gene end was trimmed by 2 bases and the J gene end by 5 bases; junction bases not matched to a gene: 5. This CDR3 has 16 residues. The CDR3 reads CASSDHRTGGTGELFF. The CDR3 DNA is TGTGCCAGCAGTGACCATAGGACAGGGGGGACCGGGGAGCTGTTTTTT.

This clone was counted at least ten times. The chain is built from TRBV28 and TRBJ1-5, with a tentative D call TRBD1 (6 bases). The CDR3 runs to 15 residues. The V end was cut by 8 bases, the J end by 7 bases, with 21 bases between. Germline-derived CDR1 and CDR2 are MDHEN and SYDVKM. CDR3 in amino acids: CASRKGGTLEQPQHF. The DNA for the CDR3 is TGTGCCAGCCGTAAGGGGGGGACTCTTGAACAGCCCCAGCATTTT.

About this clone: Other DNA variants within this sample encode the same CDR3. This chain connects TRBV5-6 to TRBJ1-1; no definite D call. V was shortened by 2 bases and J by 8 bases, with 10 bases between the two germline ends. The CDR3 covers 12 residues. CDR1 is SGHDT, CDR2 YYEEEE, per germline. The CDR3 DNA sequence: TGTGCCAGCAGCTTCAAGGTTTCCGAAGCTTTCTTT. This sequence encodes CASSFKVSEAFF.

This clone was detected many times. The J gene is TRBJ1-6, the V gene TRBV5-6; perhaps TRBD1 as D (5 bases). Looked up from germline, CDR1 is SGHDT and CDR2 is YYEEEE. Trimming shortened V by 3 bases and J by 7 bases, and 11 bases separated the two germline ends. CDR3 length equals 14 residues. The CDR3 region is CASSSGLLNSPLHF. The CDR3 DNA sequence: TGTGCCAGCAGCTCGGGACTGTTAAATTCACCCCTCCACTTT.

V is TRBV19 and J is TRBJ2-3; D tentatively fits TRBD1 or TRBD2 (5 bases each). V dropped 3 bases and J dropped 4 bases, with 11 bases sitting between them. This CDR3 region has 14 residues. Germline assignment: CDR1 LNHDA and CDR2 SQIVND (reference sequence). In nucleotides, the CDR3 is TGTGCCAGTAGTATGGGACCCGGCGCAGATACGCAGTATTTT. Translating gives CASSMGPGADTQYF.

The chain employs TRBV11-2 and TRBJ2-1; 10 bases are a match to TRBD2. This CDR3 is built from 17 residues. Losses at the gene ends were 5 bases for V and 7 bases for J; bases not matched to a gene: 14. CDR1 and CDR2 (germline): SGHAT, FQNNGV. CDR3 coding DNA: TGTGCCAGCAGCCGCGGGGTAGCGGGGGGCCGGCTAAATGAGCAGTTCTTC. Protein: CASSRGVAGGRLNEQFF. Full variable domain (remainder filled in from reference TRBV11-2 and TRBJ2-1): EAGVAQSPRYKIIEKRQSVAFWCNPISGHATLYWYQQILGQGPKLLIQFQNNGVVDDSQLPKDRFSAERLKGVDSTLKIQPAKLEDSAVYLCASSRGVAGGRLNEQFFGPGTRLTVL.

This chain uses TRBV18 with TRBJ2-1, with no clear D. V lost 3 bases to trimming and J lost 4 bases, with 13 bases between them. This CDR3 comprises 15 residues. Germline CDR1 reads KGHSH; CDR2 reads LQKENI. The DNA for the CDR3 is TGTGCCAGCTCACCCGAGTTTGCGGTTTACAATGAGCAGTTCTTC. Translating it yields CASSPEFAVYNEQFF.

This clone has just a few counts. J is TRBJ2-1 and V is TRBV5-6; TRBD1 or TRBD2 may be the D gene (6 bases each). The germline V and J ends were trimmed by 2 bases and 8 bases, with 23 bases remaining between them. CDR3 length: 17 residues. CDR1 and CDR2 from the germline V gene are SGHDT and YYEEEE. The chain's CDR3 is CASSLGETGTSRYEQFF. The CDR3 coding sequence is TGTGCCAGCAGCTTAGGAGAAACAGGGACTTCTAGGTATGAGCAGTTCTTC.

The CDR3 here is CASRNRGPQHF. The CDR3, as DNA: TGTGCCAGCAGGAATAGAGGGCCCCAGCATTTT. The genes are TRBV27 and TRBJ1-5; D gene unclear. CDR3 size: 11 residues. Germline CDR1 is MNHEY and CDR2 is SMNVEV (reference sequence). Between the trimmed V and J ends, which lost 6 bases and 9 bases, there was a span of 9 bases.